These 10 T cell receptor beta chains originate from one sample sequenced in a study of T cells in Graves' hyperthyroidism and ophthalmopathy. Amplified TCR beta CDR3 regions came from RNA transcripts. A first-round RT-PCR of the TCR CDR3 used the HTBI primer set. One entry per CDR3 protein, called by TCRdb with MiXCR from the multiplex PCR reads. The table lists about 680,000 distinct CDR3 sequences, approximately 36% of them singletons. Source material: blood. The receptor set was obtained from a woman in her forties with Graves' hyperthyroidism.

The V call is TRBV6-1, the J call TRBJ1-1, with TRBD1 matching 9 bases. The CDR3 totals 13 residues. V was pared by 6 bases and J by 5 bases, with 4 bases of the junction left unmatched. Germline values: CDR1 MNHNS, CDR2 SASEGT. CDR3 DNA: TGTGCCAGCAGACAGGGGGCTGCAACTGAAGCTTTCTTT. This codes for CASRQGAATEAFF.

The chain links TRBV5-6 to TRBJ2-7; 9 nucleotides align to TRBD1. The CDR3 runs 15 residues. Germline trimming cut 0 bases from V and 6 bases from J; bases unmatched to any gene: 7. CDR1 SGHDT and CDR2 YYEEEE come from the germline V gene. Here the CDR3 reads CASSLGGTGSIEQYF. As DNA, the CDR3 is TGTGCCAGCAGCTTGGGGGGGACAGGGTCGATCGAGCAGTACTTC.

The chain recombines TRBV7-3 with TRBJ2-2; D is unclear. This CDR3 has 15 residues. V was clipped by 4 bases and J by 1 base, with 10 bases between them. Germline V gene sequence: CDR1 SGHTA, CDR2 FQGTGA. This chain's CDR3 is CASSSLLKNTGELFF. CDR3 sequence (DNA): TGTGCCAGCAGCTCCCTGTTAAAGAACACCGGGGAGCTGTTTTTT.

This clonotype has only a few counts. The chain has TRBV4-2 and TRBJ1-1; D uncertain. Trimming stripped 0 bases from V and 6 bases from J, with 17 bases between. Germline CDR1 is LGHNA and CDR2 is YNFKEQ. The CDR3 runs to 16 residues. The CDR3 loop reads CASSQDLYSPRAEAFF. The CDR3 DNA reads TGTGCCAGCAGCCAAGACCTATATTCCCCTCGGGCTGAAGCTTTCTTT.

J is TRBJ1-5 and V is TRBV24-1; 8 nucleotides align to TRBD1. V was pared by 5 bases and J by 6 bases, with 5 bases of the junction left unmatched. The CDR3 spans 14 residues. Looked up from germline, CDR1 is KGHDR and CDR2 is SFDVKD. CDR3 in DNA: TGTGCCACCAGTGCAGGGACAGGCGGTCAGCCCCAGCATTTT. Protein: CATSAGTGGQPQHF.

This clonotype showed up just a few times. The chain couples TRBV7-2 to TRBJ2-7; 12 bases agree with TRBD1. Germline-derived CDR1 and CDR2 are SGHTA and FQGNSA. CDR3 size: 15 residues. The J segment lost 7 bases and the V segment lost 2 bases, leaving 6 bases of the junction unmatched. CDR3: CASSLRGQGAEEQYF. DNA of the CDR3: TGTGCCAGCAGCTTAAGGGGACAGGGGGCAGAAGAGCAGTACTTC.

Points on this clonotype: This may be a read error: a much more frequent sequence differs by one nucleotide. The chain joins TRBV7-2 to TRBJ1-6; possible D gene TRBD1, 5 bases. CDR1 SGHTA and CDR2 FQGNSA come from the germline V gene. The CDR3 totals 14 residues. CDR3 DNA sequence: TGTGCCAGCAGGCTAGACAGTGATAATTCACCCCCCCACTTT. The encoded protein is CASRLDSDNSPPHF.

This clonotype was seen many times. This chain uses TRBV7-2 with TRBJ1-5, with D possibly TRBD1 on 5 matching bases. V shed 5 bases and J shed 4 bases, with 15 bases lying between them. This CDR3 region has 15 residues. Germline V gene data show CDR1 as SGHTA and CDR2 as FQGNSA. The CDR3 nucleotides are TGTGCCAGCAGCCTCGGGACGCTGACAAATCAGCCCCAGCATTTT. Protein: CASSLGTLTNQPQHF. Combining the CDR3 with reference TRBV7-2 and TRBJ1-5 gives the whole variable domain GAGVSQSPSNKVTEKGKDVELRCDPISGHTALYWYRQSLGQGLEFLIYFQGNSAPDKSGLPSDRFSAERTGGSVSTLTIQRTQQEDSAVYLCASSLGTLTNQPQHFGDGTRLSIL.

This chain uses TRBV4-2 with TRBJ2-5; 11 bases map to TRBD2. The CDR3 is made up of 17 amino acids. CDR1 and CDR2 from the germline V gene are LGHNA and YNFKEQ. J gave up 4 bases and V 4 bases, and 11 bases lay outside the gene matches. In nucleotides, the CDR3 is TGTGCCAGCAGCCTCCACCGACTAGCGGGAATCGGAGAGACCCAGTACTTC. It translates to CASSLHRLAGIGETQYF.

This clonotype was detected many times. The DNA of the CDR3 is TGCAGCGTCGCCCCCGTGGAGGGTAGGGATGACACTGAAGCTTTCTTT. Protein product: CSVAPVEGRDDTEAFF. The chain is built from TRBV29-1 and TRBJ1-1; D remains unclear. Trimming took off 6 bases at V and 3 bases at J, with 23 bases between the two ends. Germline lookup yields CDR1 SQVTM and CDR2 ANQGSEA. The CDR3 extends over 16 amino acids.